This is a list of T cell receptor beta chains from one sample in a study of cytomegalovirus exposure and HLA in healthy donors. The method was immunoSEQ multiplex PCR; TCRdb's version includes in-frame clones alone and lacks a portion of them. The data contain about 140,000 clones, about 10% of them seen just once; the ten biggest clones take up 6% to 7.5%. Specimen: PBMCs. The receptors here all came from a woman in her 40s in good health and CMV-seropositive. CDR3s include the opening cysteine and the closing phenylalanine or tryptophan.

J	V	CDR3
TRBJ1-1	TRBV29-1	CSVAARASTEAFF
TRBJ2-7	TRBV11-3	CASSFWLAGNEQYF
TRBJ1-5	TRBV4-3	CASSQDPRDDQPQHF
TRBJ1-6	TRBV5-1	CASSLGRGWDSPLHF
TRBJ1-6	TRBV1	CTSSPGTGWSPLHF
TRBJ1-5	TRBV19	CASSQQGINQPQHF
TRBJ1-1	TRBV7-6	CASSPGQGSPEAFF
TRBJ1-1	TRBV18	CASSFRGPGTGNRGTEAFF
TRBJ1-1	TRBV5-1	CASSFTGGWTEAFF
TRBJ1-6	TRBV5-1	CASSFGQEDSPLHF
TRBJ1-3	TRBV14	CASSQGSSGGIGGNTIYF
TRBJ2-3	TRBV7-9	CASSPSGGVADLTDTQYF
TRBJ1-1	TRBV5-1	CASSLEGQGGTEAFF
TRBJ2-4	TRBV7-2	CASSLTGRTIQYF
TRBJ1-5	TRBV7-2	CASSLDRPGQPQHF
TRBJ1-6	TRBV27	CASSLGQGLENSPLHF
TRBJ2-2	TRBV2	CASNQGPGELFF
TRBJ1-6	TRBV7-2	CASSPDPGSPLHF
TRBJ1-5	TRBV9	CASSVDGGSNQPQHF
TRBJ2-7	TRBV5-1	CASSPESSYISYEQYF
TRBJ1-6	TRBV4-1	CASSQQTGGSSPLHF
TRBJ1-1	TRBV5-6	CASSFPTGAHTEAFF
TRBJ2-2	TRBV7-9	CASNDRTNTGELFF
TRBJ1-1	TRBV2	CASSTFSSGEAFF
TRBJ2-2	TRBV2	CASSEVQGAGPGELFF
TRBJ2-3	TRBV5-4	CASTPGTSGIRVGTDTQYF
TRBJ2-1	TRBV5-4	CASSLDSGAYNEQFF
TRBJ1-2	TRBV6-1	CASSEIGTGTNYGYTF
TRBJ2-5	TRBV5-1	CASRTSGGQGETQYF
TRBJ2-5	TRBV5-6	CASSAPRQGSGRETQYF
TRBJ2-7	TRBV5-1	CASTPGQNSYEQYF
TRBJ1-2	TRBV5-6	CASSQGTANYGYTF
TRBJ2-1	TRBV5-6	CASSHLLGQSATRANEQLF
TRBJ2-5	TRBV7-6	CASSRRQVGETQYF
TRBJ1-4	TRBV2	CASSLNRATNEKLFF
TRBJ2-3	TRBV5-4	CASSLGGSTDTQYF
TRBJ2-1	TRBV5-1	CASSPEGGSYNEQFF
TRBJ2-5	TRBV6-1	CASSEGRAGIQETQYF
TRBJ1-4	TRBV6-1	CATTDRGLSEKLFF
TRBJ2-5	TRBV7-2	CASSLYETQYF
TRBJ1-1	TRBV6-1	CASTDRGTEAFF
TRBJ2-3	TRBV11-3	CASSPPGDTQYF
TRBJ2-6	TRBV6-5	CASSYAAAPGVLTF
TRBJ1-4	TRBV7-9	CASSPDRITNEKLFF
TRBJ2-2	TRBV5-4	CASSLGLTNTGGLFF
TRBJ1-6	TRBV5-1	CASSFFDSLNSPLHF
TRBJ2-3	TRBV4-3	CASSQYGDTQYF
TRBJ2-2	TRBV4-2	CASSPSRGGGYPGELFF
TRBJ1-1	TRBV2	CASSEGDRGYNEAFF
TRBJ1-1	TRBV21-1	CASSKGYRGTNTEAFF
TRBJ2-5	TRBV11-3	CASSPGQGRETQYF
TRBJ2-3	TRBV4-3	CASSQGPGQGGDTQYF
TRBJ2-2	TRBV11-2	CASSLLGGVTGELFF
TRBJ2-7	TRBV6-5	CASRPRALNYEQYF